A selection of T cell receptor beta chains follows, all from one sample in a study of T-cell reconstitution after alpha-beta-depleted transplantation in children. TCRdb reprocessed the PCR reads via MiXCR and lists one record per CDR3 protein. Of about 440,000 distinct CDR3 sequences detected, roughly 44% appear once; the ten largest clones hold 25% to 30%. The material was PBMCs, obtained before TCRalphabeta/CD19-depleted stem cell transplant. Every receptor here comes from a girl aged 2 to 9 with aplastic anemia, due to receive a stem cell transplant. The CDR3 runs from the conserved cysteine through the conserved F or W. The D gene is left open where the match is weak. Part of the rows lack a size; the others show once, few, many or a class for expanded clones.

>many|18|TRBJ2-2|TRBV5-5|TRBD1
CASSLTTGQGGMAGELFF
TGTGCCAGCAGTCTAACTACCGGACAGGGGGGTATGGCCGGGGAGCTGTTTTTT
>.|16|TRBJ2-1|TRBV4-1|TRBD2
CASSQTSGRTDNEQFF
TGCGCCAGCAGCCAGACTAGCGGGAGGACGGATAATGAGCAGTTCTTC
>many|17|TRBJ1-1|TRBV6-2/TRBV6-3|TRBD1
CASSHATYTGDGTEAFF
TGTGCCAGCAGTCACGCCACCTATACAGGGGATGGAACTGAAGCTTTCTTT
>few|16|TRBJ2-1|TRBV7-3|TRBD2
CASSLISSGGYNEQFF
TGTGCCAGCAGCTTAATTTCTAGCGGGGGCTACAATGAGCAGTTCTTC
>.|12|TRBJ1-1|TRBV28|.
CASSSSRPEAFF
TGTGCCAGCAGTTCCTCGCGGCCTGAAGCTTTCTTT
>many|12|TRBJ2-5|TRBV5-1|.
CASSLMGETQYF
TGCGCCAGCAGCTTAATGGGGGAGACCCAGTACTTC
>.|13|TRBJ2-7|TRBV20-1|TRBD2
CSAKGLAIYEQYF
TGCAGTGCTAAGGGACTAGCTATTTACGAGCAGTACTTC
>many|13|TRBJ1-3|TRBV7-9|.
CAYPPDSGNTIYF
TGTGCCTATCCTCCCGACTCTGGAAACACCATATATTTT
>.|17|TRBJ2-1|TRBV29-1|.
CSVRRIPPGGSYNEQLF
TGCAGCGTTAGACGGATTCCTCCGGGCGGGTCCTACAATGAGCAGTTATTC
>many|18|TRBJ2-3|TRBV5-1|.
CASSPHSGGRGSGDTQYF
TGCGCCAGCAGCCCCCATTCGGGGGGCCGCGGCTCTGGAGATACGCAGTATTTT
>.|16|TRBJ2-7|TRBV6-2/TRBV6-3|TRBD1
CASSYSRDRSSYEQYF
TGTGCCAGCAGTTACTCCCGGGACAGGAGCTCCTACGAGCAGTACTTC
>few|16|TRBJ1-5|TRBV29-1|TRBD1
CSAQSVWTGGNQPQHF
TGCAGCGCCCAGAGCGTTTGGACAGGGGGCAATCAGCCCCAGCATTTT
>.|13|TRBJ2-7|TRBV5-4|.
CASSLLGFGEQYF
TGTGCCAGCAGCTTGTTAGGGTTTGGGGAGCAGTACTTC
>few|16|TRBJ2-5|TRBV28|.
CASSLLSAPVGEAQYF
TGTGCCAGCAGTTTATTGTCCGCGCCAGTGGGTGAGGCCCAGTACTTC